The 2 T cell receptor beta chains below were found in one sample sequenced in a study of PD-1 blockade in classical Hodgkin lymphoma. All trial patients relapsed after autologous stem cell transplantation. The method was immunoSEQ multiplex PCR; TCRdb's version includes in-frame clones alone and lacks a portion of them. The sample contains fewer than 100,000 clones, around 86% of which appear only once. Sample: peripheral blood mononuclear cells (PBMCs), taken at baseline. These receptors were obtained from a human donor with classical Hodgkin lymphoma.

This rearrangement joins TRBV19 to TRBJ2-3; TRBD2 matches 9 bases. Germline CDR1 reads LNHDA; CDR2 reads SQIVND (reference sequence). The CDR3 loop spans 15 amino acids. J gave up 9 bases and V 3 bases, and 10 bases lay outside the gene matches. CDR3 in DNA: TGTGCCAGTAGTATTGGAGTCGGCGGGGGGGAGACGCAGTATTTT. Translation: CASSIGVGGGETQYF.

CDR3 amino acids: CASSGLAASTDTQYF. DNA of the CDR3: TGCGCCAGCAGCGGACTAGCGGCTAGCACAGATACGCAGTATTTT. The gene calls are TRBV5-1 and TRBJ2-3, with 10 bases that match TRBD2. Germline V gene data show CDR1 as SGHRS and CDR2 as YFSETQ. CDR3 size: 15 residues. Trimming took 4 bases from V and 0 from J; bases not matched to a gene: 2.